Below, one T cell receptor (beta chain) is given with its context. TCRdb keeps only in-frame clones here, not all; method: immunoSEQ multiplex PCR. This table has about 29,000 clones, more than 90% appearing once. This sample is drawn from a study of T cell changes during pregnancy in multiple sclerosis. The TCR originated in a female donor with multiple sclerosis, enrolled in a pregnancy study. Specimen: CD8+ T cells from peripheral blood mononuclear cells, collected before pregnancy.

The CDR3 loop reads CASSSGLAAAGETQYF. CDR3 bases: TGTGCCAGCAGCAGCGGACTAGCGGCTGCCGGGGAGACCCAGTACTTC. The chain employs TRBV9 and TRBJ2-5, with 10 bases aligning to TRBD2. Germline V lookup: CDR1 SGDLS, CDR2 YYNGEE. V was pared by 4 bases and J by 5 bases, with 11 bases of the junction left unmatched. The CDR3 is made up of 16 amino acids.